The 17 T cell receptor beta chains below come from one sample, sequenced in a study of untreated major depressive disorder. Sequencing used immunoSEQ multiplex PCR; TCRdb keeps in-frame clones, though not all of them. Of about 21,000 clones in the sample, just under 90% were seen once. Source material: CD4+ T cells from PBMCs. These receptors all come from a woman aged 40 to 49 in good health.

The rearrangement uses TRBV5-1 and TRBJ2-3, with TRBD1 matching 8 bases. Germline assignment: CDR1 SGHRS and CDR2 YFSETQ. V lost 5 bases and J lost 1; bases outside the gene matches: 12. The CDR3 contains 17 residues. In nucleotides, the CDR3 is TGCGCCAGCAGACGAGAACCGCAGGGGGCGGGCACAGATACGCAGTATTTT. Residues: CASRREPQGAGTDTQYF.

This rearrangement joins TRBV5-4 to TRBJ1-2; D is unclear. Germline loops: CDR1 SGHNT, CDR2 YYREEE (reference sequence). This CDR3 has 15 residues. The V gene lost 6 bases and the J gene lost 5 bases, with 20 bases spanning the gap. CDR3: CASTLLAAPFYGYTF. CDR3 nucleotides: TGTGCCAGCACCCTCCTAGCAGCCCCCTTTTATGGCTACACCTTC.

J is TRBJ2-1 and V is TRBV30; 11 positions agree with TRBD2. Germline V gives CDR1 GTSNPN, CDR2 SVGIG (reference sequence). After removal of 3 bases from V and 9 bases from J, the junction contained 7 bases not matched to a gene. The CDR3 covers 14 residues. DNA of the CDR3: TGTGCCTGGAGACTAGCGGGAGCCCGCGGTGAGCAGTTCTTC. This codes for CAWRLAGARGEQFF.

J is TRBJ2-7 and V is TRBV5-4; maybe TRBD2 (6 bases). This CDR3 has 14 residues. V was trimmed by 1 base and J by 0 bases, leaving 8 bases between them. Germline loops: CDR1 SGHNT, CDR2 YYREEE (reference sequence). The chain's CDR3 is CASSLFGGSYEQYF. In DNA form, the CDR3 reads TGTGCCAGCAGCTTGTTCGGGGGCTCCTACGAGCAGTACTTC. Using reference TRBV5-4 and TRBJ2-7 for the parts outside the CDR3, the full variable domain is ETGVTQSPTHLIKTRGQQVTLRCSSQSGHNTVSWYQQALGQGPQFIFQYYREEENGRGNFPPRFSGLQFPNYSSELNVNALELDDSALYLCASSLFGGSYEQYFGPGTRLTVT.

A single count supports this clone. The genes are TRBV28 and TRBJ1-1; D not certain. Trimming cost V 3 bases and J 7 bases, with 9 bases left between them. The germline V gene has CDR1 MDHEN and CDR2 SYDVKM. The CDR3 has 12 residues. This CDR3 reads CASSFLSREAFF. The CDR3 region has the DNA TGTGCCAGCAGTTTTTTGTCCCGTGAAGCTTTCTTT.

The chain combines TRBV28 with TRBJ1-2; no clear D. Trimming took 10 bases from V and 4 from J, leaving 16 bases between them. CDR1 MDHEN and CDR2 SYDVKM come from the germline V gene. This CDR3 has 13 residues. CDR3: CAIKTVSPYGYTF. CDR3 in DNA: TGTGCCATAAAAACAGTAAGCCCCTATGGCTACACCTTC.

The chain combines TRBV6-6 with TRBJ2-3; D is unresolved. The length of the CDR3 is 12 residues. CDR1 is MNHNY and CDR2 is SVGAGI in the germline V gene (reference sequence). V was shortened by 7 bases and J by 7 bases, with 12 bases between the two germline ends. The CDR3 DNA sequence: TGTGCCAGCACCCCCTATACAAATACGCAGTATTTT. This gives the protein CASTPYTNTQYF.

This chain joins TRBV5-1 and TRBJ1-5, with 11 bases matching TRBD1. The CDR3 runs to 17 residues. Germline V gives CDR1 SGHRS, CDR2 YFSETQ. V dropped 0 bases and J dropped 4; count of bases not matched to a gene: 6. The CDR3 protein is CASSLGTGTGGNQPQHF. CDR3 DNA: TGCGCCAGCAGCTTGGGGACCGGGACAGGGGGAAATCAGCCCCAGCATTTT.

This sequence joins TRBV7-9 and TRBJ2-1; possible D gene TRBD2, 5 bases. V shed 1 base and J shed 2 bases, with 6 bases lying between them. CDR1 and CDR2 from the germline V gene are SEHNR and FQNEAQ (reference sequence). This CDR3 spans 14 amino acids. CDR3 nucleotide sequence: TGTGCCAGCAGCTTAGAACTAGCCTACAATGAGCAGTTCTTC. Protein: CASSLELAYNEQFF.

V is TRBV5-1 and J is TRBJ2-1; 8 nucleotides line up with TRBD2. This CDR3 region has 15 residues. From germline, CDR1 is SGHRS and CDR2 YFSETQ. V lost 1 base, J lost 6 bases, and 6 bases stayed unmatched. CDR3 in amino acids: CASSLLGGGLNEQFF. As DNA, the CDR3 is TGCGCCAGCAGCTTGTTGGGCGGGGGGCTCAATGAGCAGTTCTTC.

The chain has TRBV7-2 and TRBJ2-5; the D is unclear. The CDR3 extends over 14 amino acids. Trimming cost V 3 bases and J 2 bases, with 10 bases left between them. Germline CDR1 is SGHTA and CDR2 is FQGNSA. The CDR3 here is CASSFPQTQETQYF. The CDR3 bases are TGTGCCAGCAGCTTTCCACAGACTCAAGAGACCCAGTACTTC.

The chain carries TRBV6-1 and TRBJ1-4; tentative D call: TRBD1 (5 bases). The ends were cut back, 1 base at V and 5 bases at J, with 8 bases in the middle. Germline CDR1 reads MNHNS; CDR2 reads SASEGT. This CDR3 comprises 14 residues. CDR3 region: CASSEGWGNEKLFF. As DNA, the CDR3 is TGTGCCAGCAGTGAAGGCTGGGGGAATGAAAAACTGTTTTTT.

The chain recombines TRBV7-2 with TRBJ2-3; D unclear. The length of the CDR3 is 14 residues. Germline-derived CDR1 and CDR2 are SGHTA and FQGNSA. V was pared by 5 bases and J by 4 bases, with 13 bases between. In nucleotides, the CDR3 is TGTGCCAGCAGCCTTTCGGGCAGCGCAGATACGCAGTATTTT. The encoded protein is CASSLSGSADTQYF.

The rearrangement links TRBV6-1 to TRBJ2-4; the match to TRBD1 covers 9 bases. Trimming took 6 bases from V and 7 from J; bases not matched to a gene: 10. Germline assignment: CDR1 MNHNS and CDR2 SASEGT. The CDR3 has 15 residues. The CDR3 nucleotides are TGTGCCAGCAGGATCTGGGACAGGGAGTTGAACATTCAGTACTTC. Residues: CASRIWDRELNIQYF.

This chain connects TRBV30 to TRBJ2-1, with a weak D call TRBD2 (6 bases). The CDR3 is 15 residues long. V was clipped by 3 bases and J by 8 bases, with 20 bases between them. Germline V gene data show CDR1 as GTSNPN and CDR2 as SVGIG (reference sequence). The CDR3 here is CAWSVGRTLVHEQFF. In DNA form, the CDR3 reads TGTGCCTGGAGCGTGGGGAGGACCTTAGTACATGAGCAGTTCTTC. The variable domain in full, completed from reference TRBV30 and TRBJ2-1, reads SQTIHQWPATLVQPVGSPLSLECTVEGTSNPNLYWYRQAAGRGLQLLFYSVGIGQISSEVPQNLSASRPQDRQFILSSKKLLLSDSGFYLCAWSVGRTLVHEQFFGPGTRLTVL.

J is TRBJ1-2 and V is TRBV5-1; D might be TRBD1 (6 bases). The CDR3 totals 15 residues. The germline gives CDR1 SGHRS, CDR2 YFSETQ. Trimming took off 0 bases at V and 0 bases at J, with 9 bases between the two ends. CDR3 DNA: TGCGCCAGCAGCTTGGTCGACAGGTCTAACTATGGCTACACCTTC. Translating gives CASSLVDRSNYGYTF.

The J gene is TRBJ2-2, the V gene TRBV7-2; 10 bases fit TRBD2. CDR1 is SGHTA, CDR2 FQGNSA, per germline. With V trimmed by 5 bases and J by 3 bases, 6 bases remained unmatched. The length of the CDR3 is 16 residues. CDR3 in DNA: TGTGCCAGCAGCGTGAGCGGGGGGGCCGACACCGGGGAGCTGTTTTTT. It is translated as CASSVSGGADTGELFF.